This T cell receptor (beta chain) emerged from a study of T-cell reconstitution after alpha-beta-depleted transplantation in children (TCRdb year 2016). About the investigation overall: Using TCR repertoire profiling, the study followed T-cell immune reconstitution in a quantitative way in children after TCRalphabeta/CD19-depleted allogeneic hematopoietic cell transplantation. The paper's findings and limits, for the study overall: In some patients, high TCRbeta diversity at day 60 was attributed to recipient T cells and intrathymic progenitors that had survived conditioning. About two months after transplant, the apparently early recovery of alphabetaT-cell counts reportedly depended on just several hundred clones that had expanded rapidly and came from non-depleted graft cells. Hyperexpanded clone frequencies declined over subsequent months; after one year, T-cell counts and TCRbeta diversity were mostly attributed to newly produced T cells.

Taken from cysteine to phenylalanine, the CDR3 has 14 residues. This entry keeps only the CDR3 DNA: 42 bases, framed from base 1. At the junction V is shortened by 5 bases and J by 3 bases; bases outside the gene matches: 3. A remark on this clonotype: This clone's antigen is unknown. Base qualities were left out, and no much larger clone turns up one base away.

The treatment or condition label on this specimen signifies: allogeneic hematopoietic cell transplantation with graft depleted of TCRalphabeta T cells and CD19 B cells. Transplant recipients were children who received TCRalphabeta/CD19-depleted allogeneic hematopoietic cell grafts. Library construction relied on PCR. The sequencer listed for this sample is Illumina HiSeq 2500. To normalize quantification of the TCRbeta repertoire, the TCR libraries were built with molecular barcoding that relied on unique molecular identifiers. The public reads were run again by TCRdb, first through fastp at Q25 and then through MiXCR, and only productive beta chains were kept. Merged by CDR3 protein, the rows form single entries marked with the most common genes and DNA. The sample yields a few hundred thousand distinct CDR3 sequences; 27% were counted once. Clones ranked in the top ten supply about 35% of the sample.

Here the chain combines TRBV12-3 or TRBV12-4 and TRBJ2-1, and TRBD2 matches 8 of the central bases. The input for sequencing was PBMCs, taken before TCRalphabeta/CD19-depleted stem cell transplant. The clonotype comes from a boy less than two years old with Wiskott-Aldrich syndrome, due to receive a stem cell transplant. The CDR3 is CASSRSGSYNEQFF. The bases are TGTGCCAGCAGTCGAAGCGGGAGCTACAATGAGCAGTTCTTC.